These 31 T cell receptor beta chains came from one sample sequenced in a study of blood T cell repertoires in COVID-19. TCRdb's copy holds only in-frame clones and misses some; the assay was immunoSEQ multiplex PCR. The sample contains about 180,000 clones, approximately 83% of which appear only once. Sequencing was carried out using peripheral blood. The receptor set was obtained from a human donor with active or convalescent COVID-19. The donor label of this sample is uncertain.

V usage is TRBV5-4 and J usage is TRBJ2-7, with TRBD2 identical over 12 bases. This CDR3 has 17 amino acids. Germline CDR1 is SGHNT and CDR2 is YYREEE (reference sequence). V dropped 0 bases and J dropped 4; count of bases not matched to a gene: 8. CDR3 amino acids: CASSLVWTSGTLYEQYF. CDR3 nucleotides: TGTGCCAGCAGCTTGGTGTGGACTAGCGGGACCCTATACGAGCAGTACTTC.

The chain is built from TRBV2 and TRBJ2-3, with TRBD1 as a possible D gene (5 bases). The CDR3 covers 11 residues. CDR1 and CDR2 from the germline V gene are SNHLY and FYNNEI. V was trimmed by 2 bases and J by 12 bases, leaving 9 bases between them. CDR3 protein: CASSEYRTQYF. CDR3 nucleotide sequence: TGTGCCAGCAGTGAATACAGGACCCAGTATTTT. The variable domain in full, completed from reference TRBV2 and TRBJ2-3, reads EPEVTQTPSHQVTQMGQEVILRCVPISNHLYFYWYRQILGQKVEFLVSFYNNEISEKSEIFDDQFSVERPDGSNFTLKIRSTKLEDSAMYFCASSEYRTQYFGPGTRLTVL.

V is TRBV15 and J is TRBJ2-5, with a weak D call TRBD1 (7 bases). Germline V lookup: CDR1 LNHNV, CDR2 YYDKDF (reference sequence). CDR3 length: 18 residues. V was clipped by 6 bases and J by 5 bases, with 28 bases between them. The DNA for the CDR3 is TGTGCCACCAGGCGTGGTGGAGCAGGGGGGCTTTTGGATGAGACCCAGTACTTC. Amino acids: CATRRGGAGGLLDETQYF.

The chain combines TRBV27 with TRBJ2-3; 12 bases are a match to TRBD2. The CDR3 spans 14 residues. Germline V gene lookup returns CDR1 MNHEY and CDR2 SMNVEV (reference sequence). V shed 2 bases and J 7 bases; nucleotides not matched to a gene: 1. The CDR3 region has the DNA TGTGCCAGCAGTTTAGGACTAGCGGGGAATACGCAGTATTTT. Protein product: CASSLGLAGNTQYF.

The chain uses TRBV5-4 and TRBJ2-3, with D possibly being TRBD2 (6 bases). This CDR3 is 17 amino acids long. The ends were cut back, 2 bases at V and 4 bases at J, with 20 bases in the middle. The germline V gene has CDR1 SGHNT and CDR2 YYREEE (reference sequence). The CDR3 DNA reads TGTGCCAGCAGCTTCGATTTTGGCGGGATTAGCGCAGATACGCAGTATTTT. It yields the protein CASSFDFGGISADTQYF.

The V gene is TRBV5-1, the J gene TRBJ2-2; 7 bases align to TRBD2. The CDR3 runs 16 residues. Germline V CDR1 and CDR2: SGHRS, YFSETQ. With 1 base clipped from V and 5 bases from J, the junction kept 8 bases outside the gene matches. The CDR3 DNA reads as TGCGCCAGCAGCTTGTCGGGGGGAGCGGGAACCGGGGAGCTGTTTTTT. This sequence encodes CASSLSGGAGTGELFF.

The CDR3 here is CASSSTGRDHYGYTF. CDR3 nucleotide sequence: TGCGCCAGCAGCTCGACTGGGAGAGACCACTATGGCTACACCTTC. The V gene is TRBV5-1, the J gene TRBJ1-2; D is unresolved. V was clipped by 3 bases and J by 3 bases, with 15 bases between them. The CDR3 covers 15 residues. The germline gives CDR1 SGHRS, CDR2 YFSETQ.

This sequence joins TRBV12-3 or TRBV12-4 and TRBJ2-7; unclear D gene. Trimming shortened V by 3 bases and J by 5 bases, and 5 bases separated the two germline ends. The CDR3 runs to 11 residues. The chain's CDR3 is CASSFRNEQYF. The DNA for the CDR3 is TGTGCCAGCAGTTTCAGGAACGAGCAGTACTTC.

This clone was counted only a few times. The chain employs TRBV19 and TRBJ2-4; 8 nucleotides align to TRBD1. There are 18 residues in the CDR3. CDR1 and CDR2 from the germline V gene are LNHDA and SQIVND (reference sequence). V was clipped by 0 bases and J by 0 bases; unmatched bases: 7. The CDR3: CASSIEVDRALAKNIQYF. CDR3 DNA sequence: TGTGCCAGTAGTATAGAGGTGGACAGGGCGCTAGCCAAAAACATTCAGTACTTC.

This clone was counted between two and nine times. The gene calls are TRBV18 and TRBJ2-7; 9 nucleotides line up with TRBD1. The V segment lost 6 bases and the J segment 2 bases; nucleotides outside the gene matches: 5. This CDR3 contains 14 residues. Per germline, CDR1 KGHSH and CDR2 LQKENI. CDR3 DNA: TGTGCCAGCTCGCCGGGACAGGGCACCTACGAGCAGTACTTC. Translating it yields CASSPGQGTYEQYF.

This chain links TRBV4-3 with TRBJ1-1; D unresolved. CDR3 length equals 15 residues. Germline V gene sequence: CDR1 LGHNA, CDR2 YSLEER. Trimming took off 3 bases at V and 3 bases at J, with 14 bases between the two ends. CDR3 in DNA: TGCGCCAGCAGCCAGGACCGGAGGGAGGACACTGAAGCTTTCTTT. Protein sequence: CASSQDRREDTEAFF.

The gene calls are TRBV9 and TRBJ2-3; a weak D match, TRBD1 (6 bases). Germline V gene sequence: CDR1 SGDLS, CDR2 YYNGEE. This CDR3 region has 17 residues. With 0 bases removed from V and 0 bases from J, the gap between germline ends came to 14 bases. Written as DNA, the CDR3 is TGTGCCAGCAGCGTAGCTAGAGGGGGTAGTAGCACAGATACGCAGTATTTT. Amino acids: CASSVARGGSSTDTQYF.

The J gene is TRBJ2-7, the V gene TRBV19; D uncertain. CDR1 is LNHDA, CDR2 SQIVND, per germline (reference sequence). The CDR3 has 13 residues. V dropped 2 bases and J dropped 5 bases, with 10 bases sitting between them. CDR3 nucleotides: TGTGCCAGTAGTATAACGGGTCCCCACGAGCAGTACTTC. Translation: CASSITGPHEQYF.

The V gene is TRBV29-1, the J gene TRBJ1-5; no firm D call. V lost 3 bases, J lost 7 bases, and 10 bases lay in between. The CDR3 sequence is 12 residues long. Germline V gives CDR1 SQVTM, CDR2 ANQGSEA. DNA for the CDR3: TGCAGCGTTGAGAGGGTTCAGCAGCCCCAGCATTTT. Translation: CSVERVQQPQHF.

The gene calls are TRBV9 and TRBJ2-6, with TRBD2 matching over 10 bases. J gave up 0 bases and V 3 bases, and 3 bases lay outside the gene matches. CDR3 length equals 17 residues. Germline CDR1 reads SGDLS; CDR2 reads YYNGEE. CDR3 DNA sequence: TGTGCCAGCAGCGAAAGCGGGAGGGCCTCTGGGGCCAACGTCCTGACTTTC. Amino acids: CASSESGRASGANVLTF.

This clone was picked up one time. The chain is built from TRBV4-1 and TRBJ1-1, with a weak D call TRBD1 (5 bases). The CDR3 spans 15 residues. Germline V CDR1 and CDR2: MGHRA, YSYEKL. V was cut by 1 base and J by 0 bases, with 9 bases left in between. CDR3 DNA: TGCGCCAGCAGCCAAGCGGGGGGAGTGAACACTGAAGCTTTCTTT. Residues: CASSQAGGVNTEAFF.

The V gene is TRBV28, the J gene TRBJ1-5; D ambiguous. Germline values: CDR1 MDHEN, CDR2 SYDVKM. Deletions cut 4 bases from V and 4 bases from J, with 11 bases between. The CDR3 extends over 14 amino acids. CDR3 residues: CASSSPAGNQPQHF. The CDR3 DNA reads as TGTGCCAGCAGTTCCCCCGCGGGGAATCAGCCCCAGCATTTT. Based on the CDR3 plus reference TRBV28 and TRBJ1-5, the full variable domain is DVKVTQSSRYLVKRTGEKVFLECVQDMDHENMFWYRQDPGLGLRLIYFSYDVKMKEKGDIPEGYSVSREKKERFSLILESASTNQTSMYLCASSSPAGNQPQHFGDGTRLSIL.

This clone was seen once. The rearrangement uses TRBV18 and TRBJ1-1; 10 nucleotides align to TRBD1. The CDR3 is 14 amino acids. The V and J ends lost 7 bases and 5 bases, in that order; junction bases with no gene match: 7. Germline CDR1 reads KGHSH; CDR2 reads LQKENI. CDR3 sequence: CASFPTGGLTEAFF. The CDR3 nucleotides read TGTGCCAGCTTCCCGACAGGGGGCTTAACTGAAGCTTTCTTT.

Turning to this clone: At the DNA level, this CDR3 is encoded by other sequences in the same sample as well. The V gene is TRBV9, the J gene TRBJ2-1; D gene uncertain. The V gene's germline CDR1 is SGDLS and CDR2 YYNGEE. CDR3 size: 12 residues. Trimming shortened V by 2 bases and J by 4 bases, and 4 bases separated the two germline ends. The chain's CDR3 is CASSVGYNEQFF. Written as DNA, the CDR3 is TGTGCCAGCAGCGTCGGTTACAATGAGCAGTTCTTC.

The rearrangement joins TRBV19 to TRBJ2-1; D is undetermined. CDR3 size: 13 residues. V was clipped by 6 bases and J by 1 base, with 7 bases between them. Germline CDR1 is LNHDA and CDR2 is SQIVND (reference sequence). The CDR3: CASRPGSYNEQFF. For the CDR3, the DNA is TGTGCCAGTAGACCGGGTTCCTACAATGAGCAGTTCTTC.

This CDR3 is CASSLSLQGKAEAFF. CDR3 coding DNA: TGTGCCAGCAGTCTCTCCTTACAGGGGAAGGCTGAAGCTTTCTTT. The gene calls are TRBV28 and TRBJ1-1; TRBD1 matches 7 bases. With V trimmed by 5 bases and J by 6 bases, 12 bases remained unmatched. Germline CDR1 MDHEN, CDR2 SYDVKM. This CDR3 is 15 amino acids long.

This clone was detected once. The chain carries TRBV30 and TRBJ1-1; possible D gene TRBD1, 5 bases. This CDR3 contains 16 residues. The germline V and J ends were trimmed by 2 bases and 4 bases, with 20 bases remaining between them. Germline values: CDR1 GTSNPN, CDR2 SVGIG (reference sequence). CDR3 nucleotides: TGTGCCTGGAGTCTAGGCTATGGGGGGGGAGGCACTGAAGCTTTCTTT. The encoded protein is CAWSLGYGGGGTEAFF.

A few counts support this clone. Germline is not matched at one junction end, which may reflect a read error. J is TRBJ1-3 and V is TRBV7-9, with D perhaps matching TRBD1 (6 bases). Germline V gene lookup returns CDR1 SEHNR and CDR2 FQNEAQ (reference sequence). The CDR3 extends over 13 amino acids. The CDR3 region is CASSLDSGDTIYF. The CDR3 bases are TGTGCCAGCAGCTTGGACAGTGGAGACACCATATATTTT.

The J gene is TRBJ1-6, the V gene TRBV6-2 or TRBV6-3; 7 nucleotides align to TRBD1. V was clipped by 6 bases and J by 7 bases; unmatched bases: 12. Looked up from germline, CDR1 is MNHEY and CDR2 is SVGEGT. The CDR3 consists of 16 residues. The CDR3 loop is CASSRIGQDPNSPLHF. CDR3 coding DNA: TGTGCCAGCAGCAGGATCGGACAGGACCCCAATTCACCCCTCCACTTT.

The chain links TRBV19 to TRBJ2-3; a weak D match, TRBD2 (6 bases). The germline gives CDR1 LNHDA, CDR2 SQIVND (reference sequence). The CDR3 contains 13 residues. The V and J ends lost 9 bases and 8 bases respectively, with 18 bases between them. CDR3 protein: CASGTQVIGTQYF. As DNA, the CDR3 is TGTGCCAGCGGGACTCAGGTTATCGGTACGCAGTATTTT.

The chain carries TRBV19 and TRBJ1-1; TRBD1 agrees at 7 bases. Germline CDR1 reads LNHDA; CDR2 reads SQIVND (reference sequence). V lost 6 bases and J lost 2; bases outside the gene matches: 9. The CDR3 has 15 amino acids. CDR3 nucleotides: TGTGCCAGTAGCCCGAGGAGGGGGCAAAACACTGAAGCTTTCTTT. This codes for CASSPRRGQNTEAFF.

V usage is TRBV5-6 and J usage is TRBJ2-1, with 8 positions matching TRBD1. The ends lost 6 bases at V and 1 base at J; junction bases unmatched: 6. This CDR3 contains 15 residues. From germline, CDR1 is SGHDT and CDR2 YYEEEE. The CDR3 reads CASNFGDRSYNEQFF. In DNA form, the CDR3 reads TGTGCCAGCAACTTTGGGGACAGGTCCTACAATGAGCAGTTCTTC.

This chain connects TRBV5-1 to TRBJ2-1, with a tentative D call TRBD1 (6 bases). Germline CDR1 SGHRS, CDR2 YFSETQ. The CDR3 is 15 amino acids. Between the trimmed V and J ends, which lost 3 bases and 4 bases, there was a span of 14 bases. The CDR3 DNA is TGCGCCAGCAGCTCCGGGACGGGACATTACAATGAGCAGTTCTTC. Its protein is CASSSGTGHYNEQFF.

This clone was seen only once. This chain uses TRBV28 with TRBJ1-6, with D possibly matching TRBD1 (5 bases). V was pared by 10 bases and J by 2 bases, with 15 bases between. Per germline, CDR1 MDHEN and CDR2 SYDVKM. The CDR3 spans 15 residues. Written as DNA, the CDR3 is TGTGCCACCTCCCTGTCAGGGACCTATAATTCACCCCTCCACTTT. Protein: CATSLSGTYNSPLHF.

This rearrangement joins TRBV25-1 to TRBJ2-1; the D is unclear. This CDR3 contains 13 residues. Trimming cost V 2 bases and J 12 bases, with 14 bases left between them. Per germline, CDR1 MGHDK and CDR2 SYGVNS. CDR3 loop: CASSEMESNRQFF. CDR3 DNA: TGTGCCAGCAGTGAAATGGAGAGCAATCGGCAGTTCTTC.

The chain employs TRBV24-1 and TRBJ2-5, with TRBD2 as a possible D gene (5 bases). CDR3 length: 18 residues. The V gene's germline CDR1 is KGHDR and CDR2 SFDVKD. V shed 2 bases and J shed 5 bases, with 23 bases lying between them. In nucleotides, the CDR3 is TGTGCCACCAGTGATTACACGACCATCCAGGAGGAAACGGAGACCCAGTACTTC. Translated, it gives CATSDYTTIQEETETQYF.